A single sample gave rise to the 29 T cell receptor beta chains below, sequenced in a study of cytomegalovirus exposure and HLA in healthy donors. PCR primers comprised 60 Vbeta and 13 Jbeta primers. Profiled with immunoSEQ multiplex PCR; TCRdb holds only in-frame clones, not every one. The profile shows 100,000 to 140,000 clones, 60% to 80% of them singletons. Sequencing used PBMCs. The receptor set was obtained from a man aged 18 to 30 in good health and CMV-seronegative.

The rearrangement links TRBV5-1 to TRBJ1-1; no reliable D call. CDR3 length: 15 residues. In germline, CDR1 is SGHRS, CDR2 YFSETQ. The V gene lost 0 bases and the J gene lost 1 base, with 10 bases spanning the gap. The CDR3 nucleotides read TGCGCCAGCAGCTTGGCGGCAGGTCAGAACACTGAAGCTTTCTTT. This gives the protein CASSLAAGQNTEAFF.

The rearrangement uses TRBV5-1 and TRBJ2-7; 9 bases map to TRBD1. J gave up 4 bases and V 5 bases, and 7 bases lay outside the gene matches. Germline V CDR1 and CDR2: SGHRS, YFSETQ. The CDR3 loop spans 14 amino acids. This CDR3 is CASRSEGQGYEQYF. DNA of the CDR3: TGCGCCAGCAGGTCCGAAGGACAGGGGTACGAGCAGTACTTC.

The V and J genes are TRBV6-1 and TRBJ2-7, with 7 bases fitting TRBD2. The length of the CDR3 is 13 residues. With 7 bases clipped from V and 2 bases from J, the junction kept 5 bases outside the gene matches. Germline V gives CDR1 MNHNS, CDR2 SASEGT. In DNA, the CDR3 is TGTGCCAGCAACGCGGGGGTCCCCTACGAGCAGTACTTC. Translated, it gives CASNAGVPYEQYF.

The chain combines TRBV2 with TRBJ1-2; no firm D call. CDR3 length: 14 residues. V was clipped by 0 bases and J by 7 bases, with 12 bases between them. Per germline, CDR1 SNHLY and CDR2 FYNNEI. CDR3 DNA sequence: TGTGCCAGCAGTGAAGCCCGGGGATTATCTGGCTACACCTTC. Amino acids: CASSEARGLSGYTF.

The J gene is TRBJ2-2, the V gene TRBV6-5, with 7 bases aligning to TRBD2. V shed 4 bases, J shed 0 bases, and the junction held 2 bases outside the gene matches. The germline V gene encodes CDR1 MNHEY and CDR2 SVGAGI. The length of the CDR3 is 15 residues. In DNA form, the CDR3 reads TGTGCCAGCAGTTGGGGGGGGGCGAACACCGGGGAGCTGTTTTTT. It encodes CASSWGGANTGELFF.

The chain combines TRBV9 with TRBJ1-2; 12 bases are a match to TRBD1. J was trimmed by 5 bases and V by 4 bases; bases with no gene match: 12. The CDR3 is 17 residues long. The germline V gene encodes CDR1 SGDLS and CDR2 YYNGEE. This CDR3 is CASSSLGQGASMYGYTF. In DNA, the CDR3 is TGTGCCAGCAGCTCCCTGGGACAGGGGGCTTCGATGTATGGCTACACCTTC. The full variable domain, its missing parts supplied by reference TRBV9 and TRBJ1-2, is DSGVTQTPKHLITATGQRVTLRCSPRSGDLSVYWYQQSLDQGLQFLIQYYNGEERAKGNILERFSAQQFPDLHSELNLSSLELGDSALYFCASSSLGQGASMYGYTFGSGTRLTVV.

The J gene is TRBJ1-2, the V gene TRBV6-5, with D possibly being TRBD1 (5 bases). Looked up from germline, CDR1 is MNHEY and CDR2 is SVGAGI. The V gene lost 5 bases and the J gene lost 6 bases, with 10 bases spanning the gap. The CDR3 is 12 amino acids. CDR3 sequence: CASSVQGDGYTF. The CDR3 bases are TGTGCCAGCAGTGTCCAGGGCGATGGCTACACCTTC.

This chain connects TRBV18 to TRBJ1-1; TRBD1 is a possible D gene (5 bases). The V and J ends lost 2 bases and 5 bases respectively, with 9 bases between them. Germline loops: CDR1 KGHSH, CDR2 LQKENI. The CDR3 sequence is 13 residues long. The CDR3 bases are TGTGCCAGCTCACCAAAGGGGAGGACTGAAGCTTTCTTT. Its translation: CASSPKGRTEAFF. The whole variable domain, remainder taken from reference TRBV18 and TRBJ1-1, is NAGVMQNPRHLVRRRGQEARLRCSPMKGHSHVYWYRQLPEEGLKFMVYLQKENIIDESGMPKERFSAEFPKEGPSILRIQQVVRGDSAAYFCASSPKGRTEAFFGQGTRLTVV.

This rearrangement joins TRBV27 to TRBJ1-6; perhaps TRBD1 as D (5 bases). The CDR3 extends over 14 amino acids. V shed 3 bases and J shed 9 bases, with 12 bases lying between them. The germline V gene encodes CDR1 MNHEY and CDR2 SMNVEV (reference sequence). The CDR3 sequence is CASSFRQGGSPLHF. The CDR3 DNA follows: TGTGCCAGCAGTTTTCGGCAGGGAGGTTCACCCCTCCACTTT.

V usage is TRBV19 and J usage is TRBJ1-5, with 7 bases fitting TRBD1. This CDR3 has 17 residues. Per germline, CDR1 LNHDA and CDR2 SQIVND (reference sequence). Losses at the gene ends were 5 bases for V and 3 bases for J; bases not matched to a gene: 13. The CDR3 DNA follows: TGTGCCAGTAGTGCCCGACAGGGAACGTTAACCAATCAGCCCCAGCATTTT. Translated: CASSARQGTLTNQPQHF.

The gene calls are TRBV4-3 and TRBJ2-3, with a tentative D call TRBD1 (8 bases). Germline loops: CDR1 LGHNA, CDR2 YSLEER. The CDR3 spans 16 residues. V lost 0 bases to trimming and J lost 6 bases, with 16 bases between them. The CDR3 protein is CASSQDATGGGDTQYF. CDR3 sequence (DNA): TGCGCCAGCAGCCAAGACGCCACAGGGGGAGGGGATACGCAGTATTTT.

For the CDR3, the DNA is TGTGCCAGCAGCCCCGGGACAGACTACGAGCAGTACTTC. Translating gives CASSPGTDYEQYF. The chain combines TRBV11-2 with TRBJ2-7; 7 nucleotides match TRBD1. V shed 5 bases and J 3 bases; nucleotides not matched to a gene: 4. Germline loops: CDR1 SGHAT, CDR2 FQNNGV. This CDR3 has 13 residues.

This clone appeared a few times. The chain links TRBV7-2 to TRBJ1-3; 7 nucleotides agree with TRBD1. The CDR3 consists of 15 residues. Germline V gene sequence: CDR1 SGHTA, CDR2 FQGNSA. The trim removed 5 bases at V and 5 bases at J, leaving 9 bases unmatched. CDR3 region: CASSPIGTARNTIYF. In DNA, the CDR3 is TGTGCCAGCAGCCCCATCGGGACAGCGAGAAACACCATATATTTT. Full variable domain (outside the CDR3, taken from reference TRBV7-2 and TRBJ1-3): GAGVSQSPSNKVTEKGKDVELRCDPISGHTALYWYRQSLGQGLEFLIYFQGNSAPDKSGLPSDRFSAERTGGSVSTLTIQRTQQEDSAVYLCASSPIGTARNTIYFGEGSWLTVV.

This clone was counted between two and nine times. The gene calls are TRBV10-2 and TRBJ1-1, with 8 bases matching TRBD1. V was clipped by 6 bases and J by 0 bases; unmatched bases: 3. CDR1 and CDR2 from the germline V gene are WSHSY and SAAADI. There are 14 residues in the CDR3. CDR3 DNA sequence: TGCGCCAGCAGAAAGACAGGGGTGAACACTGAAGCTTTCTTT. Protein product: CASRKTGVNTEAFF.

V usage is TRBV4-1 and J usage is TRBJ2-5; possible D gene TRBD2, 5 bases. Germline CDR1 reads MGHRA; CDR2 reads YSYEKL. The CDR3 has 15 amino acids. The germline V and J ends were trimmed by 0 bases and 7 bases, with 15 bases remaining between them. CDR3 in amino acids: CASSQDEGGGRTQYF. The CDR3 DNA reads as TGCGCCAGCAGCCAAGACGAAGGAGGCGGACGGACCCAGTACTTC.

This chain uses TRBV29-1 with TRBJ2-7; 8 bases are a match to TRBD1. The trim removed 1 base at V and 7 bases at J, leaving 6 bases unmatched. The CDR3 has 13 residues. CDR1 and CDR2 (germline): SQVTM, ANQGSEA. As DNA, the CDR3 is TGCAGCGTTGAAGGGACAGGGCGTCTAGAGCAGTACTTC. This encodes CSVEGTGRLEQYF.

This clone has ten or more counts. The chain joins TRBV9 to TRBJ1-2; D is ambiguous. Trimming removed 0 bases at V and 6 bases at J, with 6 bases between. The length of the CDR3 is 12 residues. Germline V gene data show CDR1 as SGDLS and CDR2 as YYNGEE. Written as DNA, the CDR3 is TGTGCCAGCAGCGTAGCCGGGAATGGCTACACCTTC. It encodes CASSVAGNGYTF.

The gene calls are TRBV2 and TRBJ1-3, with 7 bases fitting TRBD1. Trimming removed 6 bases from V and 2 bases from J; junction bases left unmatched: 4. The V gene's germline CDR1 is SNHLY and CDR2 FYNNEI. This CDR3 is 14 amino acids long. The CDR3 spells CASSRQGTGNTIYF. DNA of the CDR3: TGTGCCAGCAGCAGACAGGGTACTGGAAACACCATATATTTT.

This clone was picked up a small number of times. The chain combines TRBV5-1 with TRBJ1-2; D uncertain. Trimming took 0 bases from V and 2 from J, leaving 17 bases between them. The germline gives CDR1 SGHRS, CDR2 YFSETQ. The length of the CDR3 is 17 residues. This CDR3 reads CASSLVIRGSPNYGYTF. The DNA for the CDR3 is TGCGCCAGCAGCTTGGTAATTCGAGGGTCCCCCAACTATGGCTACACCTTC.

The CDR3 here is CASSPLQGYEQYF. Here the CDR3 DNA reads TGTGCCAGCTCACCTCTACAGGGCTACGAGCAGTACTTC. The chain has TRBV18 and TRBJ2-7, with a possible D match to TRBD1 (6 bases). Trimming pared 3 bases from V and 3 bases from J, leaving 9 bases between. Germline V CDR1 and CDR2: KGHSH, LQKENI. This CDR3 is built from 13 residues.

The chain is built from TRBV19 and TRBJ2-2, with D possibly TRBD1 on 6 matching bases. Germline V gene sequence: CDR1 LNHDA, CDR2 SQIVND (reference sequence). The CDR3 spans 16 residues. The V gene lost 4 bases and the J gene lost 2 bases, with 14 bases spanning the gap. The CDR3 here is CASSTQGLPNTGELFF. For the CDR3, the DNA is TGTGCCAGTAGTACCCAGGGGCTTCCTAACACCGGGGAGCTGTTTTTT.

The CDR3 region is CASSLGRGIYNEQFF. The CDR3, as DNA: TGTGCCAGCAGCTTGGGTAGGGGGATCTACAATGAGCAGTTCTTC. The rearrangement links TRBV5-5 to TRBJ2-1; D perhaps matches TRBD1 (6 bases). V was clipped by 0 bases and J by 3 bases, with 10 bases between them. CDR3 length: 15 amino acids. Germline-derived CDR1 and CDR2 are SGHKS and YYEKEE (reference sequence).

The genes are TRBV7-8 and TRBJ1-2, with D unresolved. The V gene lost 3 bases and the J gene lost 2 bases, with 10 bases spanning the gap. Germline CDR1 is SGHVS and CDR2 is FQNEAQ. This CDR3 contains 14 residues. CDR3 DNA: TGTGCCAGCAGCTTTGGACGGGAAAACTATGGCTACACCTTC. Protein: CASSFGRENYGYTF.

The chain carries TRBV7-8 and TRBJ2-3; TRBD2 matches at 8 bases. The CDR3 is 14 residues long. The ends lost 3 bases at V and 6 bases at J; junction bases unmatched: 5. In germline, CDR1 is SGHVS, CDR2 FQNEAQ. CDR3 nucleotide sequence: TGTGCCAGCAGCTTGGGTAGCGGGATTGATACGCAGTATTTT. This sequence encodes CASSLGSGIDTQYF.

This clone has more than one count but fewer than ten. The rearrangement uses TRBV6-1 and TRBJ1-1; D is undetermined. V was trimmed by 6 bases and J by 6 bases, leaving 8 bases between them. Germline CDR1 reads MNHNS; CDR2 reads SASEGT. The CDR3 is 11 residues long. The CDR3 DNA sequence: TGTGCCAGCAGCCTGCGGTCTGAAGCTTTCTTT. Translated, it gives CASSLRSEAFF.

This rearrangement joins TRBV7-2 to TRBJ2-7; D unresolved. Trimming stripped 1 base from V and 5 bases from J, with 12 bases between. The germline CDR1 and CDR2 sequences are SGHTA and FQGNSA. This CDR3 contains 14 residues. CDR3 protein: CASSLVSRGDEQYF. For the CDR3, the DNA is TGTGCCAGCAGCTTAGTTAGCCGAGGCGACGAGCAGTACTTC. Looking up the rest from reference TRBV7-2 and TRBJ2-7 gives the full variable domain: GAGVSQSPSNKVTEKGKDVELRCDPISGHTALYWYRQSLGQGLEFLIYFQGNSAPDKSGLPSDRFSAERTGGSVSTLTIQRTQQEDSAVYLCASSLVSRGDEQYFGPGTRLTVT.

CDR3 DNA: TGTGCCAGCAGTGACTCGGGAGGGATCGTCCTGACTTTC. This translates into CASSDSGGIVLTF. The chain recombines TRBV6-4 with TRBJ2-6; 7 bases agree with TRBD2. Germline CDR1 and CDR2: MRHNA and SNTAGT. J lost 12 bases, V lost 0 bases, and 2 bases had no gene match. There are 13 residues in the CDR3.

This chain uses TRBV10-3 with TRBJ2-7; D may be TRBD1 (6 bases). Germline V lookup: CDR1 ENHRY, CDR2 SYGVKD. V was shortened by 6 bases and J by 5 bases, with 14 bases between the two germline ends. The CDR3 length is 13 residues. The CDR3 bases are TGTGCCATCAGGCCAGACAGGAACGACGAGCAGTACTTC. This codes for CAIRPDRNDEQYF.

DNA of the CDR3: TGTGCCAGCAGCTTAGACGCTGGGGCAGAAGCTTTCTTT. This codes for CASSLDAGAEAFF. The V gene is TRBV11-3, the J gene TRBJ1-1; D perhaps matches TRBD1 (5 bases). This CDR3 comprises 13 residues. Trimming stripped 0 bases from V and 8 bases from J, with 10 bases between. The germline V gene has CDR1 SGHNT and CDR2 YENEEA.